These 5 T cell receptor beta chains originate from one sample sequenced in a study of PD-1 blockade in classical Hodgkin lymphoma. The assay was immunoSEQ multiplex PCR, and TCRdb's table has in-frame clones only and misses some. This sample yields 90,000 to 130,000 clones, of which 80% to 90% are seen a single time; 15% to 20% belongs to the top ten. Relapse after autologous stem cell transplantation occurred in every patient, and brentuximab vedotin exposure varied. The specimen was peripheral blood mononuclear cells (PBMCs), collected before the second cycle of nivolumab. The receptors stem from a human donor with classical Hodgkin lymphoma.

The gene calls are TRBV29-1 and TRBJ2-7, with D perhaps assigned TRBD1 or TRBD2 (7 bases each). The germline CDR1 and CDR2 sequences are SQVTM and ANQGSEA. There are 18 residues in the CDR3. V was shortened by 4 bases and J by 3 bases, with 28 bases between the two germline ends. The CDR3 region is CSVGGRGGWDSRNYEQYF. In DNA form, the CDR3 reads TGCAGCGTTGGAGGAAGGGGGGGGTGGGACAGCAGAAACTACGAGCAGTACTTC.

This chain links TRBV4-2 with TRBJ1-4; maybe TRBD1 (6 bases). Germline V gene sequence: CDR1 LGHNA, CDR2 YNFKEQ. V dropped 4 bases and J dropped 8 bases, with 17 bases sitting between them. The CDR3 consists of 15 residues. Here the CDR3 DNA reads TGTGCCAGCAGCCCACGACGGGGGGCTGAGGAAAAACTGTTTTTT. It yields the protein CASSPRRGAEEKLFF.

The gene calls are TRBV11-2 and TRBJ2-1; unclear D gene. This CDR3 region has 15 residues. Trimming took 2 bases from V and 2 from J, leaving 10 bases between them. Germline V lookup: CDR1 SGHAT, CDR2 FQNNGV. CDR3 sequence reads: CASSLQSPTYNEQFF. The CDR3 DNA reads as TGTGCCAGCAGCTTACAGTCTCCTACCTACAATGAGCAGTTCTTC.

The chain recombines TRBV4-3 with TRBJ2-1; the match to TRBD2 covers 9 bases. V trimming: 5 bases; J trimming: 2 bases; junction bases outside the gene matches: 1. The CDR3 consists of 14 residues. CDR1 and CDR2 (germline): LGHNA, YSLEER. The chain's CDR3 is CASSAGGTYNEQFF. CDR3 nucleotides: TGCGCCAGCAGCGCGGGGGGGACCTACAATGAGCAGTTCTTC.

The chain employs TRBV7-9 and TRBJ1-3; 10 nucleotides line up with TRBD1. V gave up 5 bases and J gave up 2 bases; unmatched junction bases: 3. The CDR3 is 15 amino acids. CDR1 and CDR2 from the germline V gene are SEHNR and FQNEAQ (reference sequence). DNA of the CDR3: TGTGCCAGCAGCGCAGGGACAGGGGCTGGAAACACCATATATTTT. Its translation is CASSAGTGAGNTIYF.